The 13 T cell receptor beta chains presented below share a single source sample, sequenced in a study of CD8+ T cells in alopecia areata. Extraction of RNA preceded its reverse transcription into cDNA, which served as the sequencing template. The method was immunoSEQ multiplex PCR; TCRdb's version includes in-frame clones alone and lacks a portion of them. The repertoire holds roughly 130,000 clones, 58% seen once, with 4.5% in the top ten. Sequenced here: CD4+ T cells sorted from blood, sampled at week 0. The receptors shown here come from a human donor with alopecia areata.

As concerns this clone: A junction boundary mismatches the germline segment, possibly from a read error. The genes are TRBV7-2 and TRBJ2-7, with 10 bases lining up with TRBD1. The CDR3 extends over 14 amino acids. Germline-derived CDR1 and CDR2 are SGHTA and FQGNSA. The CDR3 protein is CAGSLGQGFYEQYF. The CDR3 DNA is TGTGCCGGCAGCTTGGGACAGGGGTTTTACGAGCAGTACTTC.

This clone was counted between two and nine times. The chain combines TRBV5-6 with TRBJ2-5; a weak D match, TRBD1 (6 bases). Per germline, CDR1 SGHDT and CDR2 YYEEEE. With 0 bases removed from V and 5 bases from J, the gap between germline ends came to 8 bases. CDR3 size: 13 residues. CDR3 in amino acids: CASSLGRGETQYF. The DNA of the CDR3 is TGTGCCAGCAGCTTGGGAAGGGGGGAGACCCAGTACTTC. Full variable domain (rest looked up from reference TRBV5-6 and TRBJ2-5): DAGVTQSPTHLIKTRGQQVTLRCSPKSGHDTVSWYQQALGQGPQFIFQYYEEEERQRGNFPDRFSGHQFPNYSSELNVNALLLGDSALYLCASSLGRGETQYFGPGTRLLVL.

This clone was detected only once. The genes are TRBV6-1 and TRBJ2-1, with TRBD2 as a possible D gene (6 bases). Germline V lookup: CDR1 MNHNS, CDR2 SASEGT. Trimming took 3 bases from V and 0 from J, leaving 15 bases between them. This CDR3 comprises 17 residues. The DNA of the CDR3 is TGTGCCAGCAGTGATTCCTCAGGGAGGAGCTCCTACAATGAGCAGTTCTTC. Translating it yields CASSDSSGRSSYNEQFF.

This sequence joins TRBV25-1 and TRBJ2-5; D is perhaps TRBD2 (6 bases). Germline CDR1 MGHDK, CDR2 SYGVNS. The V gene lost 3 bases and the J gene lost 7 bases, with 12 bases spanning the gap. CDR3 length: 13 amino acids. In DNA, the CDR3 is TGTGCCAGCAGTGACTTCCTCGGGGGGACCCAGTACTTC. This sequence encodes CASSDFLGGTQYF.

This rearrangement joins TRBV5-6 to TRBJ2-6, with D unresolved. The CDR3 is 13 residues long. Germline V gene lookup returns CDR1 SGHDT and CDR2 YYEEEE. V was shortened by 4 bases and J by 1 base, with 3 bases between the two germline ends. The chain's CDR3 is CASSHSGANVLTF. CDR3 nucleotides: TGTGCCAGCAGCCATTCTGGGGCCAACGTCCTGACTTTC.

The chain is built from TRBV18 and TRBJ1-5; D might be TRBD1 (5 bases). CDR3 length: 14 residues. Trimming left V 8 bases short and J 6 bases short, with 17 bases between. Germline V gives CDR1 KGHSH, CDR2 LQKENI. DNA of the CDR3: TGTGCCAGCCGAGAAGGGGAGGGTGTTCAGCCCCAGCATTTT. Encoded protein: CASREGEGVQPQHF.

V usage is TRBV5-1 and J usage is TRBJ2-2; 7 bases are a match to TRBD2. CDR3 size: 15 residues. The trim removed 0 bases at V and 6 bases at J, leaving 5 bases unmatched. Germline CDR1 SGHRS, CDR2 YFSETQ. CDR3 residues: CASSLATGGAGELFF. CDR3 DNA: TGCGCCAGCAGCTTGGCAACGGGGGGAGCCGGGGAGCTGTTTTTT.

A few counts support this clone. The chain recombines TRBV18 with TRBJ1-4, with D unclear. The CDR3 loop spans 15 amino acids. V was clipped by 4 bases and J by 0 bases, with 9 bases between them. CDR1 and CDR2 from the germline V gene are KGHSH and LQKENI. The CDR3 DNA reads TGTGCCAGCTCACGCTCCGGGACAACTAATGAAAAACTGTTTTTT. This sequence encodes CASSRSGTTNEKLFF.

V gene TRBV5-4 combines with J gene TRBJ1-4, with TRBD1 matching over 7 bases. Per germline, CDR1 SGHNT and CDR2 YYREEE (reference sequence). With 5 bases clipped from V and 6 bases from J, the junction kept 7 bases outside the gene matches. The CDR3 has 14 amino acids. The CDR3 coding sequence is TGTGCCAGCAGTCCACGACAGGGTGATGAAAAACTGTTTTTT. It is translated as CASSPRQGDEKLFF.

V usage is TRBV10-3 and J usage is TRBJ2-7; possibly TRBD2 for D (6 bases). From germline, CDR1 is ENHRY and CDR2 SYGVKD. Trimming took off 7 bases at V and 6 bases at J, with 19 bases between the two ends. The CDR3 is 14 amino acids. The chain's CDR3 is CAIKDGGPYREQYF. In DNA, the CDR3 is TGTGCCATCAAAGACGGGGGACCCTACCGCGAGCAGTACTTC.

The rearrangement links TRBV9 to TRBJ2-7, with D tentatively TRBD2 (6 bases). Trimming took off 0 bases at V and 4 bases at J, with 14 bases between the two ends. Germline CDR1 SGDLS, CDR2 YYNGEE. The CDR3 contains 15 residues. The CDR3 sequence is CASSVAAGRDYEQYF. Written as DNA, the CDR3 is TGTGCCAGCAGCGTAGCGGCGGGACGGGATTACGAGCAGTACTTC.

This clone was detected a few times. This rearrangement joins TRBV2 to TRBJ2-4; D unresolved. V gave up 2 bases and J gave up 0 bases, with 8 bases separating them. The CDR3 runs 15 residues. Germline assignment: CDR1 SNHLY and CDR2 FYNNEI. Here the CDR3 reads CASSELSIAKNIQYF. CDR3 sequence (DNA): TGTGCCAGCAGTGAACTCTCGATAGCCAAAAACATTCAGTACTTC.

V and J are TRBV19 and TRBJ1-1, with D unclear. From germline, CDR1 is LNHDA and CDR2 SQIVND (reference sequence). This CDR3 comprises 15 residues. Deletions cut 6 bases from V and 4 bases from J, with 18 bases between. The DNA for the CDR3 is TGTGCCAGTAGGATTGCAAAAGGACGGATCACTGAAGCTTTCTTT. Protein: CASRIAKGRITEAFF.